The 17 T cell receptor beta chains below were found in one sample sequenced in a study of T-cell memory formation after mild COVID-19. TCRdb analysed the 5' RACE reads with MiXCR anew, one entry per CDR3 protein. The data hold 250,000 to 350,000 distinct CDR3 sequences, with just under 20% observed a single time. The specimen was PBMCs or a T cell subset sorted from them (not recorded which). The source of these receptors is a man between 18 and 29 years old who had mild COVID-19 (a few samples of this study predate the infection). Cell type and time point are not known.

The CDR3 reads CASSLSHRGQETQYF. The CDR3 DNA follows: TGTGCCAGCAGTTTATCCCACAGGGGGCAAGAGACCCAGTACTTC. The V gene is TRBV28, the J gene TRBJ2-5, with 8 bases aligning to TRBD1. The V segment lost 1 base and the J segment 2 bases; nucleotides outside the gene matches: 3. Looked up from germline, CDR1 is MDHEN and CDR2 is SYDVKM. The length of the CDR3 is 15 residues.

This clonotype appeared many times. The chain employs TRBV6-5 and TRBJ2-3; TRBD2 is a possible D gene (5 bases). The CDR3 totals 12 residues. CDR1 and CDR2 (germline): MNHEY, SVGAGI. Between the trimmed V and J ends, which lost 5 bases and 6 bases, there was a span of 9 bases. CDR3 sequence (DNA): TGTGCCAGCAGTACACTAGATGATACGCAGTATTTT. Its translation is CASSTLDDTQYF.

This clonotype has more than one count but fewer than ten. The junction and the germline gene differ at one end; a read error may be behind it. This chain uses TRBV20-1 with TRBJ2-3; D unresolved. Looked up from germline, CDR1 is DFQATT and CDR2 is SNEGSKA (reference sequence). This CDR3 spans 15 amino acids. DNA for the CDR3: TGCAGTGCCAGAGTGCCCCTCAAAAGCACAGATACGCAGTATTTT. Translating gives CSARVPLKSTDTQYF.

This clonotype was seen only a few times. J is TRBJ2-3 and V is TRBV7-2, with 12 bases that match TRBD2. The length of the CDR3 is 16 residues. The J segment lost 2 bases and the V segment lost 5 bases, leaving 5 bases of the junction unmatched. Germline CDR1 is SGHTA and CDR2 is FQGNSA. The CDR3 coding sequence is TGTGCCAGCAGCCCCGGGACTAGCGGGTCCACAGATACGCAGTATTTT. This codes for CASSPGTSGSTDTQYF.

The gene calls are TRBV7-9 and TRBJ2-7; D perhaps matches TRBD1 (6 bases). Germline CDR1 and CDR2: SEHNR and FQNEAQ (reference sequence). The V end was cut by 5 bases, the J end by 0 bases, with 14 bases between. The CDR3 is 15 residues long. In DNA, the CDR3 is TGTGCCAGCAGCACGCGACAGGCTCCCTCCTACGAGCAGTACTTC. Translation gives CASSTRQAPSYEQYF.

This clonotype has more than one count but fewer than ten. In nucleotides, the CDR3 is TGTGCCAGCTGCCTGCTGGATGAGCAGTTCTTC. Translating gives CASCLLDEQFF. This chain connects TRBV6-2 or TRBV6-3 to TRBJ2-1, with D unclear. The CDR3 contains 11 residues. Trimming took off 8 bases at V and 8 bases at J, with 10 bases between the two ends. Germline CDR1 reads MNHEY; CDR2 reads SVGEGT.

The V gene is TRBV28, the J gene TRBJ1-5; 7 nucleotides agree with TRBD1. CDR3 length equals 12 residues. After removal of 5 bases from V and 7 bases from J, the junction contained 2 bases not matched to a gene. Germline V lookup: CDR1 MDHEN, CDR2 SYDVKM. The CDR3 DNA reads TGTGCCAGCAGTCAGGGGGAACAGCCCCAGCATTTT. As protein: CASSQGEQPQHF.

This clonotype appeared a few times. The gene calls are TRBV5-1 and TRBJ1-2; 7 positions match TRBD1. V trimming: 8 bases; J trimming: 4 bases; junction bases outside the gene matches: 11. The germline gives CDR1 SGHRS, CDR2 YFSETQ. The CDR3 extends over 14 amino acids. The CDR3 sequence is CASVTRDSPYGYTF. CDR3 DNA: TGCGCCAGTGTCACTCGGGACAGCCCCTATGGCTACACCTTC.

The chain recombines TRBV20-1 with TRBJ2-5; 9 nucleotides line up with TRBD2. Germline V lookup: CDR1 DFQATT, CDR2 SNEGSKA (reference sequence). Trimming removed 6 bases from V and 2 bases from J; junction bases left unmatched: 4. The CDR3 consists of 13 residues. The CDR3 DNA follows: TGCAGTGCCCTTGCGGGGGGGCAAGAGACCCAGTACTTC. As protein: CSALAGGQETQYF.

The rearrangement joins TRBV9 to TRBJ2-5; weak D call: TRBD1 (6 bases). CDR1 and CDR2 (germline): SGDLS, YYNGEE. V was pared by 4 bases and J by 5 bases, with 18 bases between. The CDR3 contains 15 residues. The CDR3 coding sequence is TGTGCCAGCAGCCCTCGGACAGCGGTGGCGGAGACCCAGTACTTC. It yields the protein CASSPRTAVAETQYF.

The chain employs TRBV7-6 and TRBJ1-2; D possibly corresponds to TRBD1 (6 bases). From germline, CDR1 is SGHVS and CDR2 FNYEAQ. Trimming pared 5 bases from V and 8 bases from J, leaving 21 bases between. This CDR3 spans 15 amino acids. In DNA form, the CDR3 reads TGTGCCAGCAGCCAATTCGAGGGGGGGTCTGGCGGCTACACCTTC. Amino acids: CASSQFEGGSGGYTF.

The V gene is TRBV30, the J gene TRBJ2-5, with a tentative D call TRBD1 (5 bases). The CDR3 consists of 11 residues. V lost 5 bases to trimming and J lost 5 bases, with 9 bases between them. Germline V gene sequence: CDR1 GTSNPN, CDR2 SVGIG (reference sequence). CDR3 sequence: CAWDSGETQYF. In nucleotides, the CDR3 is TGTGCCTGGGACAGTGGCGAGACCCAGTACTTC. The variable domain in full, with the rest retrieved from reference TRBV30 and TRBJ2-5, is SQTIHQWPATLVQPVGSPLSLECTVEGTSNPNLYWYRQAAGRGLQLLFYSVGIGQISSEVPQNLSASRPQDRQFILSSKKLLLSDSGFYLCAWDSGETQYFGPGTRLLVL.

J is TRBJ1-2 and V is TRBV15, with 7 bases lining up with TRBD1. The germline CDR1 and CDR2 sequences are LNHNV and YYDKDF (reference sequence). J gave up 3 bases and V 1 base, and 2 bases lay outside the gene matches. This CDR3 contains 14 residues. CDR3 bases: TGTGCCACCAGCAGAGGGGACAGTTACTATGGCTACACCTTC. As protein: CATSRGDSYYGYTF. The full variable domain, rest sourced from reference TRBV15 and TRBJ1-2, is DAMVIQNPRYQVTQFGKPVTLSCSQTLNHNVMYWYQQKSSQAPKLLFHYYDKDFNNEADTPDNFQSRRPNTSFCFLDIRSPGLGDTAMYLCATSRGDSYYGYTFGSGTRLTVV.

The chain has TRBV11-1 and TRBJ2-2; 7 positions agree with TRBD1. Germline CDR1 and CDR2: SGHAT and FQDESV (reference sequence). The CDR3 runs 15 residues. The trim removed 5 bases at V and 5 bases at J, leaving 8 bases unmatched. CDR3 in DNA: TGTGCCAGCAGCCCCGGACAGGCGACTACCGGGGAGCTGTTTTTT. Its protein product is CASSPGQATTGELFF.

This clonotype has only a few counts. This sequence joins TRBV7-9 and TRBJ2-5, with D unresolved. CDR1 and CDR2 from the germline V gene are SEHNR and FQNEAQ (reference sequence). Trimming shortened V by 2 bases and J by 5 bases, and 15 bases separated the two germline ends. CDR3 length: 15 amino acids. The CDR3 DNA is TGTGCCAGCAGCTTAAAAGGTCGCCCCGGCGAGACCCAGTACTTC. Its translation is CASSLKGRPGETQYF.

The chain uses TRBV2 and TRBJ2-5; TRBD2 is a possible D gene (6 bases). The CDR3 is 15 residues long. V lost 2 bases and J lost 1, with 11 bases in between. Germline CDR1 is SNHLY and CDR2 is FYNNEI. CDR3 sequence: CASSEWVGGQETQYF. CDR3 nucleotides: TGTGCCAGCAGTGAATGGGTCGGGGGCCAAGAGACCCAGTACTTC.

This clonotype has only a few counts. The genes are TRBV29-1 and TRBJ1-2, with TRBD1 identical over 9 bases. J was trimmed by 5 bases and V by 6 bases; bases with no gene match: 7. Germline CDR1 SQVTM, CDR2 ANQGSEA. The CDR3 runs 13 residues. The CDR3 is CSVSQGARYGYTF. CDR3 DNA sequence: TGCAGCGTGTCACAGGGGGCAAGATATGGCTACACCTTC.